Below are 20 T cell receptor beta chains sequenced from a single sample in a study of blood T cell repertoires in COVID-19. Measured with immunoSEQ multiplex PCR; TCRdb has only the in-frame clones, and not every one. The sample carries 210,000 or so clones, just under 85% recorded once. What was sequenced was peripheral blood. The receptor source for this set is a woman in her 70s with active or convalescent COVID-19.

This clone was seen only once. The chain recombines TRBV28 with TRBJ2-3, with 7 bases lining up with TRBD1. V was clipped by 8 bases and J by 0 bases; unmatched bases: 8. This CDR3 is 15 amino acids long. Germline values: CDR1 MDHEN, CDR2 SYDVKM. The DNA for the CDR3 is TGTGCCAGCCCGCCTAGGGGGCAGAGCACAGATACGCAGTATTTT. It codes for CASPPRGQSTDTQYF. Looking up the rest from reference TRBV28 and TRBJ2-3 gives the full variable domain: DVKVTQSSRYLVKRTGEKVFLECVQDMDHENMFWYRQDPGLGLRLIYFSYDVKMKEKGDIPEGYSVSREKKERFSLILESASTNQTSMYLCASPPRGQSTDTQYFGPGTRLTVL.

CDR3 region: CASSLRGRAENEQFF. The CDR3 nucleotides are TGTGCCAGCAGCTTACGCGGGAGGGCCGAGAATGAGCAGTTCTTC. The chain recombines TRBV13 with TRBJ2-1, with TRBD2 identical over 9 bases. This CDR3 has 15 amino acids. Per germline, CDR1 PRHDT and CDR2 FYEKMQ (reference sequence). J gave up 7 bases and V 2 bases, and 6 bases lay outside the gene matches.

This clone appeared a single time. The V gene is TRBV5-6, the J gene TRBJ1-5; D unresolved. Germline V CDR1 and CDR2: SGHDT, YYEEEE. The CDR3 has 14 amino acids. Trimming shortened V by 1 base and J by 4 bases, and 9 bases separated the two germline ends. The CDR3 coding sequence is TGTGCCAGCAGCTTGCTCGGGGTGAATCAGCCCCAGCATTTT. Protein sequence: CASSLLGVNQPQHF. Combining the CDR3 with reference TRBV5-6 and TRBJ1-5 gives the whole variable domain DAGVTQSPTHLIKTRGQQVTLRCSPKSGHDTVSWYQQALGQGPQFIFQYYEEEERQRGNFPDRFSGHQFPNYSSELNVNALLLGDSALYLCASSLLGVNQPQHFGDGTRLSIL.

V is TRBV29-1 and J is TRBJ2-3; 7 bases fit TRBD1. The CDR3 has 11 amino acids. Germline V gene data show CDR1 as SQVTM and CDR2 as ANQGSEA. Losses at the gene ends were 7 bases for V and 11 bases for J; bases not matched to a gene: 9. CDR3 region: CSAAEGQRQYF. CDR3 sequence (DNA): TGCAGCGCCGCCGAGGGACAGCGGCAGTATTTT.

This rearrangement joins TRBV12-3 or TRBV12-4 to TRBJ1-1; D call uncertain. V was cut by 3 bases and J by 3 bases, with 8 bases left in between. The CDR3 length is 13 residues. CDR3 DNA: TGTGCCAGCAGTTTGGGTCAGGACACTGAAGCTTTCTTT. This gives the protein CASSLGQDTEAFF.

V is TRBV10-1 and J is TRBJ2-1, with D tentatively TRBD1 (5 bases). This CDR3 spans 12 amino acids. Trimming cost V 3 bases and J 7 bases, with 7 bases left between them. Looked up from germline, CDR1 is WNHNN and CDR2 is SYGVQD (reference sequence). In DNA, the CDR3 is TGCGCCAGCAGTGACAGGGCTAATGAGCAGTTCTTC. Translation: CASSDRANEQFF.

The chain joins TRBV7-9 to TRBJ2-5; D is unresolved. CDR3 length equals 14 residues. V lost 1 base and J lost 5, with 11 bases in between. Germline loops: CDR1 SEHNR, CDR2 FQNEAQ (reference sequence). CDR3 region: CASSLGVAGETQYF. The CDR3 DNA reads TGTGCCAGCAGCTTAGGGGTCGCCGGGGAGACCCAGTACTTC.

This clone came up a few times. The rearrangement joins TRBV7-9 to TRBJ1-5; D might be TRBD1 (5 bases). V dropped 4 bases and J dropped 3 bases, with 10 bases sitting between them. Germline values: CDR1 SEHNR, CDR2 FQNEAQ (reference sequence). The CDR3 contains 14 residues. CDR3 bases: TGTGCCAGCAGCTCGGGACTGCCCAATCAGCCCCAGCATTTT. As protein: CASSSGLPNQPQHF. The full variable domain, completed using reference TRBV7-9 and TRBJ1-5, is DTGVSQNPRHKITKRGQNVTFRCDPISEHNRLYWYRQTLGQGPEFLTYFQNEAQLEKSRLLSDRFSAERPKGSFSTLEIQRTEQGDSAMYLCASSSGLPNQPQHFGDGTRLSIL.

The chain recombines TRBV14 with TRBJ2-1, with D possibly being TRBD2 (6 bases). The CDR3 is made up of 15 amino acids. V gave up 3 bases and J gave up 4 bases, with 13 bases separating them. The germline V gene encodes CDR1 SGHDN and CDR2 FVKESK. Here the CDR3 reads CASSQAGPIYNEQFF. The CDR3 bases are TGTGCCAGCAGCCAGGCGGGACCCATATACAATGAGCAGTTCTTC.

This clone was picked up one time. The identical CDR3 is also encoded by other nucleotide sequences in the sample. The gene calls are TRBV5-4 and TRBJ1-2; TRBD1 might be the D (6 bases). V lost 0 bases, J lost 3 bases, and 6 bases lay in between. CDR3 size: 13 residues. Per germline, CDR1 SGHNT and CDR2 YYREEE (reference sequence). Here the CDR3 DNA reads TGTGCCAGCAGCTTGGGACAGGACTATGGCTACACCTTC. Protein sequence: CASSLGQDYGYTF.

In this sample, this clone turned up once. V gene TRBV12-3 or TRBV12-4 combines with J gene TRBJ2-5; 8 bases align to TRBD1. The CDR3 loop spans 12 amino acids. V lost 5 bases and J lost 5; bases outside the gene matches: 1. This chain's CDR3 is CASSRDRETQYF. CDR3 in DNA: TGTGCCAGCAGTCGGGACAGGGAGACCCAGTACTTC.

The gene calls are TRBV28 and TRBJ1-4, with 7 bases aligning to TRBD1. This CDR3 is 15 amino acids long. CDR1 is MDHEN, CDR2 SYDVKM, per germline. V shed 3 bases, J shed 10 bases, and the junction held 11 bases outside the gene matches. CDR3 sequence: CASSFQGGRVGKLFF. CDR3 nucleotides: TGTGCCAGCAGTTTCCAAGGGGGCCGTGTTGGAAAACTGTTTTTT.

The J gene is TRBJ2-5, the V gene TRBV28; a weak D match, TRBD1 (6 bases). Germline CDR1 is MDHEN and CDR2 is SYDVKM. This CDR3 contains 14 residues. The V end lost 6 bases, the J end lost 4 bases, and 15 bases lay between the germline ends. The CDR3 DNA is TGTGCCAGCAGCTCACAGGGTTTGCGAGAGACCCAGTACTTC. Its translation: CASSSQGLRETQYF.

The V and J genes are TRBV9 and TRBJ1-3, with D uncertain. With 0 bases removed from V and 3 bases from J, the gap between germline ends came to 13 bases. Germline CDR1 SGDLS, CDR2 YYNGEE. This CDR3 has 16 amino acids. The CDR3 protein is CASSVAPGSNGNTIYF. The CDR3, as DNA: TGTGCCAGCAGCGTAGCGCCGGGGTCAAATGGAAACACCATATATTTT.

This chain joins TRBV14 and TRBJ2-1; a possible D gene is TRBD2 (6 bases). Trimming removed 4 bases at V and 6 bases at J, with 16 bases between. Per the germline V gene, CDR1 is SGHDN and CDR2 is FVKESK. The CDR3 extends over 15 amino acids. CDR3 region: CASSPFGLPLNEQFF. The CDR3 DNA reads TGTGCCAGCAGCCCCTTCGGACTACCCCTCAATGAGCAGTTCTTC.

The gene calls are TRBV18 and TRBJ2-2, with 9 bases aligning to TRBD2. V was clipped by 1 base and J by 1 base; unmatched bases: 4. The CDR3 is made up of 17 amino acids. Looked up from germline, CDR1 is KGHSH and CDR2 is LQKENI. In nucleotides, the CDR3 is TGTGCCAGCTCACCACTAGCGGGAGTCGGGAACACCGGGGAGCTGTTTTTT. It is translated as CASSPLAGVGNTGELFF.

V is TRBV2 and J is TRBJ1-2, with a possible D match to TRBD1 (5 bases). CDR3 size: 13 residues. With 6 bases removed from V and 8 bases from J, the gap between germline ends came to 16 bases. Looked up from germline, CDR1 is SNHLY and CDR2 is FYNNEI. This chain's CDR3 is CASRHQGVEGYTF. DNA for the CDR3: TGTGCCAGCAGACATCAGGGTGTTGAGGGCTACACCTTC. The full variable domain, completed using reference TRBV2 and TRBJ1-2, is EPEVTQTPSHQVTQMGQEVILRCVPISNHLYFYWYRQILGQKVEFLVSFYNNEISEKSEIFDDQFSVERPDGSNFTLKIRSTKLEDSAMYFCASRHQGVEGYTFGSGTRLTVV.

The V and J genes are TRBV24-1 and TRBJ2-1; possibly TRBD1 for D (5 bases). The V gene's germline CDR1 is KGHDR and CDR2 SFDVKD. Between the trimmed V and J ends, which lost 3 bases and 6 bases, there was a span of 14 bases. The CDR3 runs to 15 residues. The CDR3 DNA is TGTGCCACCAGTGATCCAGGGCACACCTTCAATGAGCAGTTCTTC. As protein: CATSDPGHTFNEQFF.

The rearrangement uses TRBV7-3 and TRBJ2-7; 7 positions match TRBD2. From germline, CDR1 is SGHTA and CDR2 FQGTGA. With 2 bases clipped from V and 0 bases from J, the junction kept 4 bases outside the gene matches. This CDR3 contains 15 residues. The CDR3 loop reads CASSLLGGSSYEQYF. CDR3 in DNA: TGTGCCAGCAGCTTATTGGGCGGGAGCTCCTACGAGCAGTACTTC. Together with reference TRBV7-3 and TRBJ2-7, the CDR3 gives the full variable domain: GAGVSQTPSNKVTEKGKYVELRCDPISGHTALYWYRQSLGQGPEFLIYFQGTGAADDSGLPNDRFFAVRPEGSVSTLKIQRTERGDSAVYLCASSLLGGSSYEQYFGPGTRLTVT.

V usage is TRBV7-9 and J usage is TRBJ2-1; 7 bases match TRBD2. This CDR3 is 18 amino acids long. The germline V gene encodes CDR1 SEHNR and CDR2 FQNEAQ (reference sequence). J gave up 1 base and V 5 bases, and 14 bases lay outside the gene matches. The CDR3, as DNA: TGTGCCAGCAGCCCGTGGGGTGGTAGCGGGTCATCCTACAATGAGCAGTTCTTC. Protein product: CASSPWGGSGSSYNEQFF.